The 13 T cell receptor beta chains in this list originate from one sample, sequenced in a study of regulatory T cells in long-lasting Graves disease. The TCR beta library used iRepertoire HTBI primers with Arm-PCR amplification of CDR3. Each CDR3 protein gets one entry after TCRdb re-called the multiplex PCR reads with MiXCR. The sample has approximately 540,000 distinct CDR3 sequences, 12% seen once; the top ten hold more than 8%. Time point described: newly diagnosed GD, antithyroid drugs for less than 3 months. The authors made the TCR library using RNA they extracted from PBMCs. Another study also made use of these data, one on T cells in Graves' hyperthyroidism and ophthalmopathy.

Sequencing used peripheral blood mononuclear cells (PBMCs), obtained at new diagnosis, from a patient treated with antithyroid drugs. The receptors originated from a woman younger than 45 with Graves disease.

Ten or more counts support this clonotype. CDR3 DNA sequence: TGTGCCAGCAGTTGGACTAGCGGATTCGCAGATACGCAGTATTTT. Translated: CASSWTSGFADTQYF. J is TRBJ2-3 and V is TRBV28, with 10 bases aligning to TRBD2. V lost 4 bases, J lost 4 bases, and 5 bases stayed unmatched. The germline V gene has CDR1 MDHEN and CDR2 SYDVKM. CDR3 length equals 15 residues.

This clonotype was counted a few times. V and J are TRBV20-1 and TRBJ2-3, with TRBD2 identical over 7 bases. The CDR3 is made up of 13 amino acids. Germline V gives CDR1 DFQATT, CDR2 SNEGSKA (reference sequence). The ends lost 3 bases at V and 7 bases at J; junction bases unmatched: 7. CDR3 in amino acids: CSASRAGVNTQYF. The DNA of the CDR3 is TGCAGTGCTAGCCGGGCGGGAGTGAATACGCAGTATTTT.

The chain carries TRBV13 and TRBJ1-1; D is uncertain. Germline V gene sequence: CDR1 PRHDT, CDR2 FYEKMQ (reference sequence). Trimming removed 5 bases from V and 6 bases from J, with 16 bases in between. The CDR3 is 14 residues long. The CDR3 here is CASSPNLPYAEAFF. Here the CDR3 DNA reads TGTGCCAGCAGCCCAAACCTCCCCTACGCTGAAGCTTTCTTT.

This chain connects TRBV20-1 to TRBJ2-3, with 9 bases aligning to TRBD2. Germline CDR1 reads DFQATT; CDR2 reads SNEGSKA (reference sequence). CDR3 size: 15 residues. The trim removed 5 bases at V and 6 bases at J, leaving 12 bases unmatched. The CDR3 sequence: CSALDSGSTADTQYF. The CDR3 coding sequence is TGCAGTGCTCTTGATAGCGGGAGTACGGCTGATACGCAGTATTTT.

This clonotype has at least ten counts. The chain is built from TRBV19 and TRBJ1-2; D gene uncertain. This CDR3 is 15 amino acids long. Germline CDR1 LNHDA, CDR2 SQIVND (reference sequence). V lost 4 bases and J 4 bases, leaving 16 bases between the germline ends. The CDR3 DNA is TGTGCCAGTAGTACTACACCGTCCCTATCCTATGGCTACACCTTC. Protein: CASSTTPSLSYGYTF.

This clonotype was seen repeatedly, ten times or more. V gene TRBV28 combines with J gene TRBJ1-3, with D possibly being TRBD1 (5 bases). V lost 2 bases and J 2 bases, leaving 19 bases between the germline ends. The CDR3 totals 18 residues. Germline CDR1 and CDR2: MDHEN and SYDVKM. CDR3 protein: CASSLGPAGGRAGNTIYF. As DNA, the CDR3 is TGTGCCAGCAGTTTAGGACCAGCGGGGGGACGCGCTGGAAACACCATATATTTT.

In this sample, this clonotype turned up many times. The chain couples TRBV5-1 to TRBJ2-1; D is perhaps TRBD2 (6 bases). Germline V gene data show CDR1 as SGHRS and CDR2 as YFSETQ. Trimming took off 4 bases at V and 8 bases at J, with 19 bases between the two ends. The CDR3 is made up of 15 amino acids. CDR3 bases: TGCGCCAGCAGCCGGGGCGGGGCACGGGTCGATGAGCAGTTCTTC. Residues: CASSRGGARVDEQFF.

This clonotype was found many times. J is TRBJ2-6 and V is TRBV30; D not certain. V lost 4 bases to trimming and J lost 0 bases, with 4 bases between them. Germline V gene lookup returns CDR1 GTSNPN and CDR2 SVGIG (reference sequence). The CDR3 totals 13 residues. The DNA of the CDR3 is TGTGCCTGGAACCCCTCTGGGGCCAACGTCCTGACTTTC. This gives the protein CAWNPSGANVLTF.

This clonotype was seen repeatedly, ten times or more. The chain has TRBV2 and TRBJ2-1; D may be TRBD2 (6 bases). This CDR3 has 15 residues. Between the trimmed V and J ends, which lost 6 bases and 1 base, there was a span of 13 bases. The germline gives CDR1 SNHLY, CDR2 FYNNEI. The CDR3 is CASRVTAGSYNEQFF. The DNA of the CDR3 is TGTGCCAGCAGGGTGACAGCGGGTTCCTACAATGAGCAGTTCTTC.

The sample holds a few counts of this clonotype. The rearrangement joins TRBV20-1 to TRBJ2-1, with TRBD2 matching over 12 bases. The V gene's germline CDR1 is DFQATT and CDR2 SNEGSKA (reference sequence). The CDR3 consists of 13 residues. V trimming: 3 bases; J trimming: 13 bases; junction bases outside the gene matches: 7. The CDR3 loop is CSASPTSGSYQFF. The DNA of the CDR3 is TGCAGTGCTAGCCCGACTAGCGGGAGTTATCAGTTCTTC.

This clonotype was seen a handful of times. The germline gene is not matched at one end of the junction; a read error may be the cause. The J gene is TRBJ2-1, the V gene TRBV6-1; perhaps TRBD2 as D (5 bases). Looked up from germline, CDR1 is MNHNS and CDR2 is SASEGT. The CDR3 consists of 14 residues. CDR3 nucleotides: TGTGCCGTCGGGTCCCTCGGGATTTACAATAAGCAGTTCTTC. Translation: CAVGSLGIYNKQFF.

On this clonotype: The junction does not match germline at one end; this may be a read error. The chain recombines TRBV11-3 with TRBJ2-3; TRBD2 might be the D (5 bases). Germline V gene lookup returns CDR1 SGHNT and CDR2 YENEEA. The CDR3 totals 18 residues. This chain's CDR3 is CASSQEMVSVSSTDTQYF. CDR3 coding DNA: TGCGCCAGCAGCCAAGAGATGGTTAGCGTCTCTAGCACAGATACGCAGTATTTT. The full variable domain, rest sourced from reference TRBV11-3 and TRBJ2-3, is EAGVVQSPRYKIIEKKQPVAFWCNPISGHNTLYWYLQNLGQGPELLIRYENEEAVDDSQLPKDRFSAERLKGVDSTLKIQPAELGDSAVYLCASSQEMVSVSSTDTQYFGPGTRLTVL.

This clonotype was observed many times. V and J are TRBV29-1 and TRBJ1-4, with D possibly matching TRBD1 (5 bases). V lost 5 bases and J lost 2, with 15 bases in between. Germline V gene lookup returns CDR1 SQVTM and CDR2 ANQGSEA. The CDR3 sequence is 15 residues long. The CDR3 region has the DNA TGCAGCGTTCGGGGGGGGAGGAGCACTAATGAAAAACTGTTTTTT. Encoded protein: CSVRGGRSTNEKLFF.